This T cell receptor (beta chain) was sequenced in a study of regulatory T cells in long-lasting Graves disease. CDR1 is KGHSH, CDR2 LQKENI, per germline. The CDR3 length is 16 residues. V was clipped by 4 bases and J by 2 bases; unmatched bases: 3. Stated time point: newly diagnosed GD, antithyroid drugs for less than 3 months. TCR sequences were obtained from RNA taken from PBMCs. An endocrinology department in Xi'an, China, recruited the patients. General study results and limits: Persistent Graves' patients showed reduced TCR diversity versus newly diagnosed patients. New patients shared fewer public clonotypes (about 970) than persistent patients did (roughly 2,700).

A word on this clonotype: The antigen is not known.

Investigators prepared the TCR beta libraries by applying iRepertoire HTBI primers and Arm-PCR of CDR3 regions. TCRdb reanalysed the multiplex PCR reads using MiXCR and keeps one entry per CDR3 protein. The sample has fewer than 350,000 distinct CDR3 sequences; about a sixth are singletons. The chain couples TRBV18 to TRBJ2-3, with TRBD2 matching 13 bases. The clonotype comes from a female donor with Graves disease. The sequencing used peripheral blood mononuclear cells (PBMCs), collected at new diagnosis, from a patient treated with antithyroid drugs. CDR3 region: CASSHGTSGTTDTQYF. CDR3 DNA sequence: TGTGCCAGCTCACATGGGACTAGCGGGACCACAGATACGCAGTATTTT.